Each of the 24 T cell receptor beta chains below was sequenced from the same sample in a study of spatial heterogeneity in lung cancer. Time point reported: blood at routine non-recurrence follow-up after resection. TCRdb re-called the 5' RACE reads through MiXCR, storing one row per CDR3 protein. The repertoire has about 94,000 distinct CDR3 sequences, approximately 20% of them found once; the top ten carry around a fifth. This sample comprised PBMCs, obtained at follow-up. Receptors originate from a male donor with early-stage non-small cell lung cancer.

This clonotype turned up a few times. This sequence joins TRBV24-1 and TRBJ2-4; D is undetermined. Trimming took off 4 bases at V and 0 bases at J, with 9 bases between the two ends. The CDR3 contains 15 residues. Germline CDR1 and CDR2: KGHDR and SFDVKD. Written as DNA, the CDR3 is TGTGCCACCAGTGACTCACAAGTAGCCAAAAACATTCAGTACTTC. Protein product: CATSDSQVAKNIQYF.

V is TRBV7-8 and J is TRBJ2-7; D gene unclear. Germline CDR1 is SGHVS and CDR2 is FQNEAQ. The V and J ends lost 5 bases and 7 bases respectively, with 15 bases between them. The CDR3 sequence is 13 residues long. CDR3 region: CASSLSSPREQYF. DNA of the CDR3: TGTGCCAGCAGCCTCTCCTCGCCTAGGGAGCAGTACTTC.

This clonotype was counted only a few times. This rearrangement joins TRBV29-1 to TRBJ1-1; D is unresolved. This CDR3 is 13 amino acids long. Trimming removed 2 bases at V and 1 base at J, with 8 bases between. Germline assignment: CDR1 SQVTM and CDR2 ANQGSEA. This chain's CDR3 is CSVERTQNTEAFF. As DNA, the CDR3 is TGCAGCGTTGAACGGACGCAGAACACTGAAGCTTTCTTT. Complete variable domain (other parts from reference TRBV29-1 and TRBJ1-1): SAVISQKPSRDICQRGTSLTIQCQVDSQVTMMFWYRQQPGQSLTLIATANQGSEATYESGFVIDKFPISRPNLTFSTLTVSNMSPEDSSIYLCSVERTQNTEAFFGQGTRLTVV.

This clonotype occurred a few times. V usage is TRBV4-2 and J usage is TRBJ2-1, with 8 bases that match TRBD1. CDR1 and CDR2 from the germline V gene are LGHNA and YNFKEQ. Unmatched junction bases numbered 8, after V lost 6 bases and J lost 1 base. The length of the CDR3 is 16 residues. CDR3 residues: CASRPLQGESYNEQFF. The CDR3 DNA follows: TGTGCCAGCAGGCCTTTACAGGGGGAGTCCTACAATGAGCAGTTCTTC.

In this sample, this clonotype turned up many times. In DNA form, the CDR3 reads TGTGCCAGCAGTTACTCAGGAGAGGGTTTTTACGAGCAGTACTTC. This sequence encodes CASSYSGEGFYEQYF. V gene TRBV6-5 combines with J gene TRBJ2-7; maybe TRBD2 (5 bases). The CDR3 length is 15 residues. Looked up from germline, CDR1 is MNHEY and CDR2 is SVGAGI. V shed 0 bases and J shed 4 bases, with 13 bases lying between them.

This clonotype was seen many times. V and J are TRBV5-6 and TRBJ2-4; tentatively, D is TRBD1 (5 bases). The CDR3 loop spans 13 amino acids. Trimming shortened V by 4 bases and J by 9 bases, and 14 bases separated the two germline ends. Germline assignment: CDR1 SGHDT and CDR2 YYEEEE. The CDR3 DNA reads TGTGCCAGCAGCGAGGACACCCTGAGCATTCAGTACTTC. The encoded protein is CASSEDTLSIQYF.

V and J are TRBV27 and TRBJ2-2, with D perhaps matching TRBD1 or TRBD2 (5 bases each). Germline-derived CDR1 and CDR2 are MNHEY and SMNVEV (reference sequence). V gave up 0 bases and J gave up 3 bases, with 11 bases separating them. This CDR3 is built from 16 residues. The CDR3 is CASSLSDWDHTGELFF. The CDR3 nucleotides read TGTGCCAGCAGTTTATCGGATTGGGACCACACCGGGGAGCTGTTTTTT.

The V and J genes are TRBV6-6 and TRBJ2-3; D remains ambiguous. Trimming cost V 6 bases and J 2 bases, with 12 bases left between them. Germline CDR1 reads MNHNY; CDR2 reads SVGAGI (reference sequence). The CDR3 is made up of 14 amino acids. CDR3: CASRGWKDTDTQYF. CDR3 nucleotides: TGTGCCAGCAGGGGATGGAAAGACACAGATACGCAGTATTTT.

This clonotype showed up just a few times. CDR3 DNA sequence: TGCGCCAGCAGCTTGGGCGGGACGGCCTCCTACGAGCAGTACGTC. Its protein product is CASSLGGTASYEQYV. The rearrangement links TRBV5-1 to TRBJ2-7, with a tentative D call TRBD2 (6 bases). V was shortened by 0 bases and J by 0 bases, with 10 bases between the two germline ends. CDR1 is SGHRS, CDR2 YFSETQ, per germline. The CDR3 spans 15 residues.

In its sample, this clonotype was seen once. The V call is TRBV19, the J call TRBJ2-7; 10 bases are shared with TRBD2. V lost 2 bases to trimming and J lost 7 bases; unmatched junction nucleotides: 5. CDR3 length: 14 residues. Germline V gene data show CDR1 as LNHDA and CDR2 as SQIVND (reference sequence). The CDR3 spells CASSIRLAGEEQYF. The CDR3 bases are TGTGCCAGTAGTATACGTCTAGCGGGAGAAGAGCAGTACTTC.

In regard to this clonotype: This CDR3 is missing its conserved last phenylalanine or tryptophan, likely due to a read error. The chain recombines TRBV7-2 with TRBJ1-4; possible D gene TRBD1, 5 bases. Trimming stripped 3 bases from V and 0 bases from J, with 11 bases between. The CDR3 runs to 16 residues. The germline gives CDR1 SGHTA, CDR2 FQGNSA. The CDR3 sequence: CASSFDSQSTNEKLFS. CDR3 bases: TGTGCCAGCAGCTTCGACAGTCAATCAACTAATGAAAAACTGTTTTCT.

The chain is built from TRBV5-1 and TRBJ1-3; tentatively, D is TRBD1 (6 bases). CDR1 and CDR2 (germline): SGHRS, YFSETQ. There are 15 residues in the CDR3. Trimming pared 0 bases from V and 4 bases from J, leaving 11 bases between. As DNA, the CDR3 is TGCGCCAGCAGCTTGGATGGGGGCCGGGGAAACACCATATATTTT. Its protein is CASSLDGGRGNTIYF.

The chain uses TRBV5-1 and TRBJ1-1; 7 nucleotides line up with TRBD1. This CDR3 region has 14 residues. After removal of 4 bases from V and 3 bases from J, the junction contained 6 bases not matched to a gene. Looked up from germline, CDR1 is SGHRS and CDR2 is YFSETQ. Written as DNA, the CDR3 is TGCGCCAGCAGCACGGGGACAGAATACACTGAAGCTTTCTTT. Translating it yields CASSTGTEYTEAFF.

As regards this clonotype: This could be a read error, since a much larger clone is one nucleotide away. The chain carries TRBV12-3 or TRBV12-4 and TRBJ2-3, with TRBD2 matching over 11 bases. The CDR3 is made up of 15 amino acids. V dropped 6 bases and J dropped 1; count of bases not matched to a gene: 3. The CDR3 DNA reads TGTGCCAGCAGCCGGGGACTAGCGGGCACAGATACGCAGTATTTT. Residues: CASSRGLAGTDTQYF.

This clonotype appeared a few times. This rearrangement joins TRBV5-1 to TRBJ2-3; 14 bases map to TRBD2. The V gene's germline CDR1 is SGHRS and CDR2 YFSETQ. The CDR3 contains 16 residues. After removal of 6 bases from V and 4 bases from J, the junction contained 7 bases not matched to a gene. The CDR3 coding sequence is TGCGCCAGCACCCTTCCGACTAGCGGGAGGGCAGATACGCAGTATTTT. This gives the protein CASTLPTSGRADTQYF.

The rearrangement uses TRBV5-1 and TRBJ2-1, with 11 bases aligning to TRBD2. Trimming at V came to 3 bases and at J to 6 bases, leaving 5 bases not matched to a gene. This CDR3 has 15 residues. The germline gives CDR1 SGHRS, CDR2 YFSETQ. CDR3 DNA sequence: TGCGCCAGCAGCTGGGGACTAGCGGTGACCAATGAGCAGTTCTTC. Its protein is CASSWGLAVTNEQFF.

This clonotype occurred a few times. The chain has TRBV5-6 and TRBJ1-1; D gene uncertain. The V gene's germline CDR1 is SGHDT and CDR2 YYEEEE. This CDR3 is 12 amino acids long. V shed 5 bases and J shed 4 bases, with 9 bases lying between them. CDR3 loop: CASSFSSTEAFF. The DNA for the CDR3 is TGTGCCAGCAGTTTTTCCTCCACTGAAGCTTTCTTT.

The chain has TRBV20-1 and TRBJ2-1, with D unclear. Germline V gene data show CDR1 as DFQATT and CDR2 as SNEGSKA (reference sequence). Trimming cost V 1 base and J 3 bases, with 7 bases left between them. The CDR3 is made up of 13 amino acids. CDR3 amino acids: CSARGDHYNEQFF. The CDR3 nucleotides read TGCAGTGCTAGAGGGGATCACTACAATGAGCAGTTCTTC.

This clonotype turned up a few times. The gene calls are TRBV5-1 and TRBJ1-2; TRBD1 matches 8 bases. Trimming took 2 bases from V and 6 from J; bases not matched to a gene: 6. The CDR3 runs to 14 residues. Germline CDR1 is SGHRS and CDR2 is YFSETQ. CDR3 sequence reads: CASSLGQGRDGYTF. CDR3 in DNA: TGCGCCAGCAGCTTAGGACAGGGAAGGGATGGCTACACCTTC.

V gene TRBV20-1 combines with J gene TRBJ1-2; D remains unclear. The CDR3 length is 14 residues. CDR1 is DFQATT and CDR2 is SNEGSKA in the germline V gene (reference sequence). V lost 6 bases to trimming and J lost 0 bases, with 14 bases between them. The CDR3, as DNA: TGCAGTGCGGAAGCGGGCGGCACTAACTATGGCTACACCTTC. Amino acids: CSAEAGGTNYGYTF.

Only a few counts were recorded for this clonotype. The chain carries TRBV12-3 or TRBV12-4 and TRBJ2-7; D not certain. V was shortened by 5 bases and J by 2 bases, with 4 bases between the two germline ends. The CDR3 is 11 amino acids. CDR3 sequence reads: CASSTAYEQYF. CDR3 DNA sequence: TGTGCCAGCAGTACCGCCTACGAGCAGTACTTC.

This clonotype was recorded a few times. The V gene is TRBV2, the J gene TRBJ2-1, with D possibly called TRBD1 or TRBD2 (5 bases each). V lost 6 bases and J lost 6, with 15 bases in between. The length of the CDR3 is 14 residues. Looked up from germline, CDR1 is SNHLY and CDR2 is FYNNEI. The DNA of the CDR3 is TGTGCCAGCAGATATAGCAGAGGGGTCAATGAGCAGTTCTTC. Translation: CASRYSRGVNEQFF.

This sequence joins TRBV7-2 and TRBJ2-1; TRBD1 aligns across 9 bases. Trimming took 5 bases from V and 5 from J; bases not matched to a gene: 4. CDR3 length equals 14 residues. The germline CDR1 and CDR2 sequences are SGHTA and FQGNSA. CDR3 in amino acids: CASSKRTGDNEQFF. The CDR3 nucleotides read TGTGCCAGCAGCAAGCGGACAGGGGACAATGAGCAGTTCTTC. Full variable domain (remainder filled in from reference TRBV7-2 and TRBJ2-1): GAGVSQSPSNKVTEKGKDVELRCDPISGHTALYWYRQSLGQGLEFLIYFQGNSAPDKSGLPSDRFSAERTGGSVSTLTIQRTQQEDSAVYLCASSKRTGDNEQFFGPGTRLTVL.

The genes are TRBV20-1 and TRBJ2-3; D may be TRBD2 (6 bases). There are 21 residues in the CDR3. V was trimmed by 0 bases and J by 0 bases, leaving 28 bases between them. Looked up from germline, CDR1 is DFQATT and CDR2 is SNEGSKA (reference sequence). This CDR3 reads CSARDWRTNPYSYTSTDTQYF. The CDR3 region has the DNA TGCAGTGCTAGAGATTGGAGGACTAACCCCTATAGCTACACTAGCACAGATACGCAGTATTTT.